The clone carrying this TCR beta chain has just a few counts. This specimen belongs to a study of response to subunit inactivated influenza vaccine. One entry per CDR3 protein results from TCRdb running MiXCR on the RT-PCR reads. The sample has more than 600,000 distinct CDR3 sequences, 15% to 20% seen once. The germline CDR1 and CDR2 sequences are MGHRA and YSYEKL. This CDR3 contains 16 residues. Trimming stripped 0 bases from V and 5 bases from J, with 16 bases between. The chain is built from TRBV4-1 and TRBJ2-5; D perhaps matches TRBD1 (6 bases). This TCR was recovered from a man aged 45-60 years who received an inactivated influenza vaccine. The source was PBMCs from blood, collected about 5 days after vaccination. CDR3 sequence: CASSQDRRTDMETQYF. DNA for the CDR3: TGCGCCAGCAGCCAAGATAGGAGGACAGACATGGAGACCCAGTACTTC.